This T cell receptor beta chain originates from a study of T-cell memory formation after mild COVID-19. Whole-study results and caveats: Clones shrinking between day 15 and 85 showed a balanced CD4/CD8 split, and those that grew later tilted toward CD4+.

In TCRdb, the 5' RACE reads were re-called with MiXCR into one record per CDR3 protein. This sample has hundreds of thousands of distinct CDR3 sequences, with roughly 15% found just once. The CDR3 is made up of 17 amino acids. The V gene lost 5 bases and the J gene lost 7 bases, with 21 bases spanning the gap. A few counts support this clonotype. Its antigen remains unknown. The sequenced sample consisted of PBMCs or a T cell subset sorted from them (not recorded which). The J gene is TRBJ1-6, the V gene TRBV12-3 or TRBV12-4; D is unclear. This receptor was obtained from a man aged 18 to 35 who had mild COVID-19 (a few samples of this study predate the infection). Cell type and time point are not known. The CDR3 sequence is CASSPRDLITGNSPLHF. The CDR3 DNA reads as TGTGCCAGCAGTCCTCGCGACCTTATTACGGGCAATTCACCCCTCCACTTT.